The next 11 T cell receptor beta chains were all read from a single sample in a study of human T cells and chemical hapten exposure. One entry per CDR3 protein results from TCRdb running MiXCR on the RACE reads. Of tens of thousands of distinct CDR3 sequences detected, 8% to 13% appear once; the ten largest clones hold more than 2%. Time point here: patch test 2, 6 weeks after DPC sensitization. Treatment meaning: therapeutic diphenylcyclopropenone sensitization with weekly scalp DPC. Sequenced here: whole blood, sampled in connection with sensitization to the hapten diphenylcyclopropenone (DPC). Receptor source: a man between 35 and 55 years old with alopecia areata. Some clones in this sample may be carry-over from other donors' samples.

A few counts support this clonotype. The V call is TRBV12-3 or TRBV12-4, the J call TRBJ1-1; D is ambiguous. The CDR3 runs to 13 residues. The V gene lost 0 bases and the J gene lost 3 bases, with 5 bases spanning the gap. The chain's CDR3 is CASSLAADTEAFF. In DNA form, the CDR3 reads TGTGCCAGCAGTTTAGCGGCGGACACTGAAGCTTTCTTT.

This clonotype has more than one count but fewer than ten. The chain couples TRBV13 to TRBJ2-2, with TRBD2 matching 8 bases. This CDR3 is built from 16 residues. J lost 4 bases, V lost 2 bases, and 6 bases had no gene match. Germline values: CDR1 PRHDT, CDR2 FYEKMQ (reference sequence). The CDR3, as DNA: TGTGCCAGCAGCTTAAAGACGGGAGGGCTCACCGGGGAGCTGTTTTTT. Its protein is CASSLKTGGLTGELFF.

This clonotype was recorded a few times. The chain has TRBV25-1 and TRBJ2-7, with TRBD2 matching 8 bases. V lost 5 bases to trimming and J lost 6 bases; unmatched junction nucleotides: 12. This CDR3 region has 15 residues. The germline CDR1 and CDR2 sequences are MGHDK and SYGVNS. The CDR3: CASSPSGSALSEQYF. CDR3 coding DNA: TGTGCCAGCAGTCCGAGCGGGAGCGCCCTCTCCGAGCAGTACTTC.

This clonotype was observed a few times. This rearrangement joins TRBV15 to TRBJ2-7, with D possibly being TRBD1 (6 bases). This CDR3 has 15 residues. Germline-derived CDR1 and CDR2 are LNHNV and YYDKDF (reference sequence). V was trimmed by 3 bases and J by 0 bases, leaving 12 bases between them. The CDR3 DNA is TGTGCCACCAGCAGCGGACAGCCCCTCTCCTACGAGCAGTACTTC. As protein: CATSSGQPLSYEQYF.

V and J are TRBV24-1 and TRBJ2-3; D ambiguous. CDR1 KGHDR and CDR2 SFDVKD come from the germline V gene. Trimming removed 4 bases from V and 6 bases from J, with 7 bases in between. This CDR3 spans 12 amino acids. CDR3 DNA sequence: TGTGCCACCAGTGAAAGAAGGGATACGCAGTATTTT. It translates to CATSERRDTQYF.

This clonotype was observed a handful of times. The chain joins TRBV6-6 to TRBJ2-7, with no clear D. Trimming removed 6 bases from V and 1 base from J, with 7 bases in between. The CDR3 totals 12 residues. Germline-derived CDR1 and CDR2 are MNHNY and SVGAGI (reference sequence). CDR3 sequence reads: CASSSQSYEQYF. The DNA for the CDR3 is TGTGCCAGCAGCTCACAATCCTACGAGCAGTACTTC.

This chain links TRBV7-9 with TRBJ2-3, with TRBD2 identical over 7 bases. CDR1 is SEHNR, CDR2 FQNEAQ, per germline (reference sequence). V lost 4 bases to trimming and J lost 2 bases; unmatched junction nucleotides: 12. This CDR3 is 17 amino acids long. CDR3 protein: CASSSYSGMEYTDTQYF. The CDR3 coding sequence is TGTGCCAGCAGCTCCTACAGCGGGATGGAGTACACAGATACGCAGTATTTT.

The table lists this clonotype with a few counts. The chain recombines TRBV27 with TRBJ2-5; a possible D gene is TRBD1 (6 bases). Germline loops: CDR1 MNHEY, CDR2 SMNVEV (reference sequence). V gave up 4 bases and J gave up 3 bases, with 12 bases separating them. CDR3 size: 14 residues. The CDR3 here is CASSSWTDKETQYF. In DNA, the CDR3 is TGTGCCAGCAGTTCCTGGACAGACAAAGAGACCCAGTACTTC.

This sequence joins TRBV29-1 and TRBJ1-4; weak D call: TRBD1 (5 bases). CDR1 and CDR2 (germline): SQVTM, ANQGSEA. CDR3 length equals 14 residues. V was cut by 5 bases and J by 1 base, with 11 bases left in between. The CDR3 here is CSVRQGRTNEKLFF. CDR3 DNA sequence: TGCAGCGTTAGGCAGGGAAGAACTAATGAAAAACTGTTTTTT.

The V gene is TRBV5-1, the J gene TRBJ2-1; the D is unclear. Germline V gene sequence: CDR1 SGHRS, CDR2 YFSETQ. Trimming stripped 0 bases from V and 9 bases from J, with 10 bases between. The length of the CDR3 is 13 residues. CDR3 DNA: TGCGCCAGCAGCTTGGCCGACGGAGCTGAGCAGTTCTTC. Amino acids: CASSLADGAEQFF.

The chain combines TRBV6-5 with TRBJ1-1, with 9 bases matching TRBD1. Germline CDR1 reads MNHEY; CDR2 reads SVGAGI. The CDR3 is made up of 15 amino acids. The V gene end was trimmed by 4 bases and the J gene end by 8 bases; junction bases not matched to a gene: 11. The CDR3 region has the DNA TGTGCCAGCAGTTCCCGATTGGGACAGGGATCCGAAGCTTTCTTT. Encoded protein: CASSSRLGQGSEAFF.